This entry lists 7 T cell receptor beta chains sequenced from one sample in a study of blood T cell repertoires in COVID-19. Libraries were prepared by immunoSEQ multiplex PCR; TCRdb keeps only in-frame clonotypes and omits some of them. The sample includes around 300,000 clones, around 90% of them seen just once. Sequencing used peripheral blood. All receptors derive from a woman in her 40s who had recovered from COVID-19.

V is TRBV2 and J is TRBJ2-5; 7 positions agree with TRBD1. The CDR3 covers 13 residues. Trimming took 6 bases from V and 5 from J; bases not matched to a gene: 6. CDR1 is SNHLY and CDR2 is FYNNEI in the germline V gene. The CDR3 reads CASRAGGWETQYF. CDR3 nucleotides: TGTGCCAGCAGGGCAGGGGGTTGGGAGACCCAGTACTTC.

This chain uses TRBV27 with TRBJ2-5; 7 bases fit TRBD1. In germline, CDR1 is MNHEY, CDR2 SMNVEV (reference sequence). The trim removed 6 bases at V and 1 base at J, leaving 8 bases unmatched. CDR3 length: 15 amino acids. CDR3 in amino acids: CASRTRQGLQETQYF. The CDR3 DNA follows: TGTGCCAGCAGGACCCGACAGGGCCTCCAAGAGACCCAGTACTTC.

V is TRBV12-3 or TRBV12-4 and J is TRBJ2-5, with D hard to call. V shed 11 bases and J shed 2 bases, with 3 bases lying between them. The CDR3 is made up of 9 amino acids. The CDR3 region is CAVQETQYF. CDR3 nucleotide sequence: TGTGCCGTACAAGAGACCCAGTACTTC.

J is TRBJ2-1 and V is TRBV6-4; 9 bases match TRBD2. The germline V gene encodes CDR1 MRHNA and CDR2 SNTAGT. The J segment lost 6 bases and the V segment lost 6 bases, leaving 9 bases of the junction unmatched. The CDR3 loop spans 15 amino acids. Here the CDR3 reads CASSGRVAGVNEQFF. The DNA for the CDR3 is TGTGCCAGCAGCGGCAGGGTAGCGGGAGTCAATGAGCAGTTCTTC.

The sample holds one count of this clone. This chain joins TRBV6-5 and TRBJ1-5; D ambiguous. Germline assignment: CDR1 MNHEY and CDR2 SVGAGI. Trimming stripped 6 bases from V and 3 bases from J, with 12 bases between. The CDR3 loop spans 14 amino acids. CDR3 residues: CASSLQIHNQPQHF. The CDR3 DNA follows: TGTGCCAGCAGCCTTCAGATCCACAATCAGCCCCAGCATTTT.

The genes are TRBV6-1 and TRBJ2-1; 7 nucleotides match TRBD2. This CDR3 comprises 14 residues. V shed 1 base, J shed 8 bases, and the junction held 5 bases outside the gene matches. Per germline, CDR1 MNHNS and CDR2 SASEGT. CDR3 bases: TGTGCCAGCAGTGAAGGGCGGGAGTTGGATGAGCAGTTCTTC. Protein product: CASSEGRELDEQFF.

This clone appeared once. This chain connects TRBV7-6 to TRBJ2-2; 12 bases line up with TRBD2. Germline V CDR1 and CDR2: SGHVS, FNYEAQ. V was clipped by 5 bases and J by 7 bases; unmatched bases: 8. CDR3 length equals 16 residues. The DNA for the CDR3 is TGTGCCAGCAGCCCCAGGACTAGCGGGACGGACGGGGAGCTGTTTTTT. It is translated as CASSPRTSGTDGELFF.